This entry lists 16 T cell receptor beta chains sequenced from one sample in a study of blood T cells in healthy people across ages. A sample-barcoded 5' primer and a J-beta primer mix were used in a second PCR of roughly 6 to 12 cycles. TCRdb processed the 5' RACE reads anew with MiXCR; each CDR3 protein has one entry. The sample consists of approximately 320,000 distinct CDR3 sequences, roughly a quarter of them appearing once. The sample comprised blood. The source of these receptors is a woman in her 70s in good health.

In this sample, this clonotype turned up a few times. A much larger clone differs from this one at a single base, so this may be a read error. The chain joins TRBV29-1 to TRBJ2-3, with TRBD2 identical over 8 bases. The germline gives CDR1 SQVTM, CDR2 ANQGSEA. The CDR3 is 11 amino acids. The CDR3, as DNA: TGCGGCGGGACTAGTTCAGATACGCAGTATTTT. It is translated as CGGTSSDTQYF.

This clonotype was detected many times. This rearrangement joins TRBV6-5 to TRBJ2-5, with a possible D match to TRBD2 (5 bases). The last part of the DNA fits TRBJ2-7 better; the J call may be wrong. The CDR3 is made up of 16 amino acids. CDR1 and CDR2 (germline): MNHEY, SVGAGI. CDR3 nucleotides: TGTGCCAGCAGTTATCCCCGGTGGGGAGTGATGGGCGAGCAGTACTTC. Its protein product is CASSYPRWGVMGEQYF.

V usage is TRBV20-1 and J usage is TRBJ1-1, with D maybe TRBD1 (5 bases). This CDR3 region has 14 residues. Germline assignment: CDR1 DFQATT and CDR2 SNEGSKA (reference sequence). V was cut by 1 base and J by 2 bases, with 11 bases left in between. The CDR3 nucleotides read TGCAGTGCTAGAGCCGGGGGGGGAAACACTGAAGCTTTCTTT. Its protein is CSARAGGGNTEAFF.

This clonotype has just a few counts. The chain couples TRBV5-1 to TRBJ2-7; possible D gene TRBD2, 5 bases. This CDR3 comprises 14 residues. Germline-derived CDR1 and CDR2 are SGHRS and YFSETQ. V lost 6 bases and J 4 bases, leaving 17 bases between the germline ends. The CDR3 reads CASKRTVTTYEQYF. Written as DNA, the CDR3 is TGCGCCAGCAAGAGGACGGTGACTACTTACGAGCAGTACTTC.

The rearrangement uses TRBV4-1 and TRBJ2-5, with no clear D. CDR1 is MGHRA, CDR2 YSYEKL, per germline. The CDR3 has 15 residues. Trimming pared 1 base from V and 3 bases from J, leaving 12 bases between. CDR3 protein: CASSQGLATEETQYF. DNA for the CDR3: TGCGCCAGCAGCCAAGGCCTGGCAACCGAAGAGACCCAGTACTTC.

The rearrangement joins TRBV19 to TRBJ1-1, with 7 positions matching TRBD1. From germline, CDR1 is LNHDA and CDR2 SQIVND (reference sequence). CDR3 length: 16 residues. The trim removed 4 bases at V and 0 bases at J, leaving 8 bases unmatched. The CDR3 sequence is CASSNRGSAVNTEAFF. The CDR3, as DNA: TGTGCCAGTAGTAACAGGGGATCAGCAGTGAACACTGAAGCTTTCTTT.

The chain joins TRBV5-1 to TRBJ2-1, with D tentatively TRBD2 (5 bases). Trimming removed 5 bases at V and 9 bases at J, with 12 bases between. Germline CDR1 reads SGHRS; CDR2 reads YFSETQ. The CDR3 is 12 residues long. The CDR3 sequence: CASRKGDGEQFF. In nucleotides, the CDR3 is TGCGCCAGCAGAAAGGGAGACGGTGAGCAGTTCTTC.

This clonotype was observed a handful of times. The chain has TRBV9 and TRBJ2-5; no firm D call. The better agreement between TRBJ2-1 and the DNA end casts doubt on the J call. This CDR3 spans 14 amino acids. From germline, CDR1 is SGDLS and CDR2 YYNGEE. CDR3 sequence (DNA): TGTGCCAGCAGCGTAGGCCCCAAGGAGAATGAGCAGTTCTTC. Translating it yields CASSVGPKENEQFF.

The rearrangement joins TRBV12-3 or TRBV12-4 to TRBJ2-7; 9 bases line up with TRBD1. After removal of 6 bases from V and 4 bases from J, the junction contained 10 bases not matched to a gene. This CDR3 contains 15 residues. The DNA of the CDR3 is TGTGCCAGCAGCTCCTTGGACAGGGGCCTATACGAGCAGTACTTC. Protein sequence: CASSSLDRGLYEQYF.

This clonotype was seen more than once but under ten times. This chain uses TRBV3-1 with TRBJ2-2; D remains ambiguous. Germline V gene sequence: CDR1 LGHDT, CDR2 YNNKEL (reference sequence). The CDR3 runs to 12 residues. The germline V and J ends were trimmed by 4 bases and 8 bases, with 8 bases remaining between them. This CDR3 reads CASSPRQGELFF. In DNA form, the CDR3 reads TGTGCCAGCAGCCCCAGGCAAGGGGAGCTGTTTTTT.

This clonotype was counted only a few times. The chain carries TRBV19 and TRBJ2-5; 11 bases match TRBD2. Germline CDR1 reads LNHDA; CDR2 reads SQIVND (reference sequence). The V segment lost 0 bases and the J segment 3 bases; nucleotides outside the gene matches: 6. The CDR3 has 17 residues. As DNA, the CDR3 is TGTGCCAGTAGTATAGATACCCTAGCGGGAGGAGAAGAGACCCAGTACTTC. Translating gives CASSIDTLAGGEETQYF.

The chain uses TRBV11-2 and TRBJ1-4; 9 nucleotides match TRBD1. The CDR3 length is 18 residues. In germline, CDR1 is SGHAT, CDR2 FQNNGV. Trimming took 4 bases from V and 5 from J; bases not matched to a gene: 14. The CDR3 bases are TGTGCCAGCAGCTGGAGCCGGGACAGGGCATTCGAAAATGAAAAACTGTTTTTT. Translated, it gives CASSWSRDRAFENEKLFF. Full variable domain (outside the CDR3, taken from reference TRBV11-2 and TRBJ1-4): EAGVAQSPRYKIIEKRQSVAFWCNPISGHATLYWYQQILGQGPKLLIQFQNNGVVDDSQLPKDRFSAERLKGVDSTLKIQPAKLEDSAVYLCASSWSRDRAFENEKLFFGSGTQLSVL.

This clonotype was counted only a few times. The rearrangement links TRBV7-9 to TRBJ2-5; TRBD2 matches 15 bases. V was pared by 5 bases and J by 5 bases, with 9 bases of the junction left unmatched. The CDR3 spans 17 residues. The V gene's germline CDR1 is SEHNR and CDR2 FQNEAQ (reference sequence). CDR3 DNA sequence: TGTGCCAGCAGCAGGGGACTAGCGGGAGGTGCTTGGGAGACCCAGTACTTC. Translating gives CASSRGLAGGAWETQYF.

Many counts were recorded for this clonotype. The V call is TRBV5-1, the J call TRBJ2-3; 11 nucleotides align to TRBD2. Germline CDR1 reads SGHRS; CDR2 reads YFSETQ. Trimming took 0 bases from V and 2 from J; bases not matched to a gene: 8. This CDR3 is built from 18 residues. The CDR3 bases are TGCGCCAGCAGCTTGGGATCTAGCGGGAGGCCTTCCACAGATACGCAGTATTTT. Amino acid sequence: CASSLGSSGRPSTDTQYF.

This clonotype was counted at least ten times. The chain couples TRBV7-2 to TRBJ2-1; TRBD2 matches at 14 bases. The germline V gene has CDR1 SGHTA and CDR2 FQGNSA. This CDR3 comprises 18 residues. V lost 1 base and J lost 3; bases outside the gene matches: 5. The CDR3 sequence: CASSLEGTSGRYYNEQFF. Here the CDR3 DNA reads TGTGCCAGCAGCTTAGAAGGGACTAGCGGGAGATACTACAATGAGCAGTTCTTC.

The genes are TRBV28 and TRBJ2-5; 10 bases fit TRBD2. Trimming cost V 4 bases and J 9 bases; bases outside gene matches: 20. In germline, CDR1 is MDHEN, CDR2 SYDVKM. CDR3 length: 18 residues. CDR3 loop: CASSSLSGRAPFDEAQYF. CDR3 DNA sequence: TGTGCCAGCAGTTCATTGAGCGGGAGGGCTCCCTTTGACGAAGCCCAGTACTTC.